This TCR beta chain derives from a study of early T cells in non-severe SARS-CoV-2 infection. About the study: The chains were unpaired, and the sequenced material was bulk RNA from unsorted whole blood.

Study-wide results and caveats: Anti-spike CD8 responses were favored in VDJdb matching, and private and CD4 specificities were missed.

About this clonotype: Antigen specificity is unknown.

Individual cDNA molecules each received unique molecular identifiers attached to them. From the 5' RACE reads, TCRdb called clonotypes with MiXCR, one entry per CDR3 protein. The sample comprises tens of thousands of distinct CDR3 sequences, about an eighth of which are singletons, and more than 3.5% rests with the top ten. Trimming removed 6 bases at V and 1 base at J, with 9 bases between. CDR1 is MRHNA and CDR2 is SNTAGT in the germline V gene. The CDR3 covers 14 residues. The sequence came from an adult who was a healthcare worker with PCR-confirmed SARS-CoV-2 infection or an uninfected control (not recorded which). Sequencing input: whole blood. The genes are TRBV6-4 and TRBJ2-2; no firm D call. CDR3 bases: TGTGCCAGCAGAGACAACCTGAACACCGGGGAGCTGTTTTTT. It codes for CASRDNLNTGELFF.